Detailed here is one T cell receptor beta chain. Which antigen it targets is not known. Base qualities are not at hand, and no much larger clone is one base apart. The source of the sample is a study of OX40 agonist ivuxolimab in advanced cancers. Turning to the overall study: Ivuxolimab, which targeted the costimulatory receptor OX40 (CD134), was an agonistic, fully human IgG2 monoclonal antibody. Of the roughly 52 dose-escalation patients, hepatocellular carcinoma was present in around 20, melanoma in roughly 15, renal cell carcinoma in 9 and head and neck cancer in 9. Patients were allowed to have had prior anti-PD-1, anti-PD-L1 or anti-CTLA-4 therapy, and roughly 40% of the dose-escalation patients had been treated with checkpoint inhibitors. Peripheral TCRbeta sequencing was intended to test whether TCR sequence diversity was altered and clonal T-cell expansion was caused by ivuxolimab. Intravenous ivuxolimab was administered to patients every 2 weeks at six dose levels: 0.01, 0.1, 0.3, 1.5, 3 and 10 mg/kg. Partial responses occurred in three dose-escalation patients, of whom one had hepatocellular carcinoma and two had cutaneous melanoma. In the dose-escalation cohort, 82.7% of patients were male, and the mean age was about 55 years, with a range of roughly 20 to 79. The monotherapy dose-escalation portion (N of about 52 patients) of the phase I ivuxolimab trial is reported in the paper.

From a lookup of the germline V gene, CDR1 and CDR2 are SGHRS and YFSETQ. From its cysteine to its phenylalanine, the CDR3 spans 13 amino acids. The CDR3 DNA has 39 bases and is translated from base 1. To sequence the TCRbeta CDR3 region, genomic DNA was isolated from the sorted cells. TCRbeta CDR3 regions were sequenced using the immunoSEQ Assay. TCRdb took this table from immuneACCESS and kept in-frame rearrangements with V and J called. Such tables lack part of the clones; where checked against another copy, unresolved V genes explain under half of the gap, and the rest is unexplained. This sample is represented by 65,000 to 95,000 clones; 80% to 90% of them were singletons. The top ten clonotypes cover around 0.76% of the sample. Beyond this particular receptor, the publication reports: Partial responders in the 0.1-3.0 mg/kg groups had among the lowest normalized peripheral clonal expansion, especially among CD8+ T cells. Which antigens the clonally expanded peripheral T cells were specific for was not determined. Low levels of normalized T-cell clonal expansion were also seen in some patients who did not respond. At doses from 0.1 to 3.0 mg/kg, clonal expansion was seen in both CD4+ and CD8+ blood T cells between baseline and week 6. After ivuxolimab, CD8+ T cells had more expanded clones than CD4+ T cells on average.

The trial excluded patients who had a history of autoimmune disease or who were on systemic immunosuppression. Peripheral blood for TCR sequencing was collected from all dose cohorts at baseline, on cycle 4 day 1, and on cycle 7 day 1. The samples were taken from a phase I, first-in-human, multicenter, open-label dose-escalation trial of ivuxolimab. Adults with locally advanced or metastatic head and neck squamous cell, hepatocellular, melanoma or renal cell carcinoma were enrolled in the trial. Before TCR sequencing, CD4+ T cells and CD8+ T cells from peripheral blood were sorted into separate populations.

The chain is assembled from TRBV5-1 and TRBJ2-5; the D segment cannot be called with confidence. The J call may be in error: the DNA end matches TRBJ2-7 better. The receptor comes from an adult with an advanced solid tumor such as melanoma, head and neck, liver or kidney cancer. This material consisted of CD4+ or CD8+ T cells sorted from blood, taken in a trial of the OX40 agonist ivuxolimab. The encoded CDR3 is CASSFDGNYEQYF. The DNA is TGCGCCAGCAGCTTCGACGGAAACTACGAGCAGTACTTC.